What follows are 24 T cell receptor beta chains derived from one specimen sequenced in a study of blood T cell repertoires in COVID-19. Measured with immunoSEQ multiplex PCR; TCRdb has only the in-frame clones, and not every one. The sample includes roughly 140,000 clones, 88% of them seen just once. The sequencing input was peripheral blood. These receptors were obtained from a woman in her fifties or sixties with acute or convalescent COVID-19.

The chain carries TRBV24-1 and TRBJ1-2; D is undetermined. V was cut by 1 base and J by 5 bases, with 7 bases left in between. CDR3 length: 13 amino acids. In germline, CDR1 is KGHDR, CDR2 SFDVKD. This CDR3 is CATSDFAGYGYTF. The CDR3 DNA follows: TGTGCCACCAGTGATTTCGCCGGGTATGGCTACACCTTC.

The chain couples TRBV9 to TRBJ1-2; 7 bases line up with TRBD1. The CDR3 has 15 amino acids. The germline CDR1 and CDR2 sequences are SGDLS and YYNGEE. V lost 6 bases and J lost 5; bases outside the gene matches: 13. CDR3 nucleotides: TGTGCCAGCACCCCCGGGGAAGGGGGCGTGTATGGCTACACCTTC. Translating gives CASTPGEGGVYGYTF.

This chain links TRBV3-1 (or the pseudogene TRBV3-2) with TRBJ1-3; TRBD1 is a possible D gene (6 bases). CDR3 length: 16 residues. V was clipped by 1 base and J by 4 bases, with 14 bases between them. Germline V gene sequence: CDR1 LGHDT, CDR2 YNNKEL (reference sequence). The CDR3 reads CASSQASRGSGNTIYF. The DNA of the CDR3 is TGTGCCAGCAGCCAAGCATCTAGGGGGTCGGGAAACACCATATATTTT.

The rearrangement uses TRBV6-5 and TRBJ1-1; 11 positions agree with TRBD1. Germline-derived CDR1 and CDR2 are MNHEY and SVGAGI. After removal of 3 bases from V and 4 bases from J, the junction contained 4 bases not matched to a gene. The CDR3 has 15 amino acids. The CDR3 region has the DNA TGTGCCAGCAGTTATTACGGACAGGGGGCCACTGAAGCTTTCTTT. Amino acid sequence: CASSYYGQGATEAFF.

DNA of the CDR3: TGCGCCAGCAGCATCCGGGACTCACCGGGCGAGCAGTACTTC. Amino acids: CASSIRDSPGEQYF. The chain uses TRBV5-1 and TRBJ2-7; TRBD2 is a possible D gene (6 bases). The CDR3 consists of 14 residues. Trimming removed 4 bases from V and 6 bases from J, with 17 bases in between. CDR1 SGHRS and CDR2 YFSETQ come from the germline V gene.

V and J are TRBV6-5 and TRBJ2-7; 10 nucleotides match TRBD2. Germline V CDR1 and CDR2: MNHEY, SVGAGI. V shed 8 bases, J shed 5 bases, and the junction held 9 bases outside the gene matches. This CDR3 region has 14 residues. In nucleotides, the CDR3 is TGTGCCAGCCATCTAGCGGGAGCCCACCACGAGCAGTACTTC. It is translated as CASHLAGAHHEQYF.

The V call is TRBV2, the J call TRBJ1-1; the D gene is possibly TRBD1 (5 bases). The germline V and J ends were trimmed by 4 bases and 5 bases, with 11 bases remaining between them. Germline V CDR1 and CDR2: SNHLY, FYNNEI. CDR3 length: 13 residues. CDR3 protein: CASSVDSRTEAFF. CDR3 nucleotides: TGTGCCAGCAGTGTAGACAGCAGGACTGAAGCTTTCTTT. The full variable domain, in which reference TRBV2 and TRBJ1-1 provide the parts outside the CDR3, is EPEVTQTPSHQVTQMGQEVILRCVPISNHLYFYWYRQILGQKVEFLVSFYNNEISEKSEIFDDQFSVERPDGSNFTLKIRSTKLEDSAMYFCASSVDSRTEAFFGQGTRLTVV.

As regards this clone: This same CDR3 is encoded by further DNA sequences in the sample. The chain has TRBV7-3 and TRBJ1-1; D gene ambiguous. This CDR3 contains 13 residues. Looked up from germline, CDR1 is SGHTA and CDR2 is FQGTGA. Trimming left V 5 bases short and J 1 base short, with 8 bases between. CDR3 DNA sequence: TGTGCCAGCAGCCACAGCGGGAACACTGAAGCTTTCTTT. Protein sequence: CASSHSGNTEAFF.

This clone counts as medium-sized (0.01 to 0.1%). This rearrangement joins TRBV27 to TRBJ2-1; TRBD1 matches 8 bases. The CDR3 has 14 residues. Trimming at V came to 5 bases and at J to 5 bases, leaving 5 bases not matched to a gene. From germline, CDR1 is MNHEY and CDR2 SMNVEV (reference sequence). The CDR3 sequence: CASSTGGINNEQFF. For the CDR3, the DNA is TGTGCCAGCAGTACAGGGGGAATTAACAATGAGCAGTTCTTC.

This clone was seen just once. The gene calls are TRBV30 and TRBJ2-7; 10 bases are a match to TRBD1. Germline CDR1 is GTSNPN and CDR2 is SVGIG (reference sequence). The CDR3 sequence is 14 residues long. After removal of 0 bases from V and 5 bases from J, the junction contained 4 bases not matched to a gene. The CDR3 bases are TGTGCCTGGAGTGTAGGACAGGGGGGAAACGAGCAGTACTTC. It is translated as CAWSVGQGGNEQYF.

The chain is built from TRBV19 and TRBJ2-7, with 8 bases identical to TRBD2. V shed 7 bases and J 2 bases; nucleotides not matched to a gene: 4. The CDR3 extends over 13 amino acids. CDR1 and CDR2 (germline): LNHDA, SQIVND (reference sequence). CDR3 nucleotide sequence: TGTGCCAGTAATGGCGGGGGGACCTACGAGCAGTACTTC. It specifies CASNGGGTYEQYF.

This chain connects TRBV21-1 to TRBJ2-5; TRBD2 was called by the table and not checked on the DNA. TRBV21-1 has pseudogene status. The CDR3 has 8 amino acids. The CDR3 DNA follows: TGTGCCAACTACGCCCAGTACTTC. This translates into CANYAQYF.

The chain joins TRBV7-3 to TRBJ1-1, with 8 positions matching TRBD1. Germline values: CDR1 SGHTA, CDR2 FQGTGA. V dropped 5 bases and J dropped 0; count of bases not matched to a gene: 5. The CDR3 has 15 residues. The CDR3 region has the DNA TGTGCCAGCAGCCTACAGGGGGGTCTGAACACTGAAGCTTTCTTT. Its translation: CASSLQGGLNTEAFF.

The chain links TRBV18 to TRBJ2-7; weak D call: TRBD1 (6 bases). The CDR3 sequence is 13 residues long. Germline V gene data show CDR1 as KGHSH and CDR2 as LQKENI. V lost 5 bases and J lost 3, with 11 bases in between. CDR3 loop: CASSAGQSYEQYF. The CDR3 coding sequence is TGTGCCAGCTCAGCCGGACAGAGCTACGAGCAGTACTTC.

This chain joins TRBV30 and TRBJ2-2; 11 bases align to TRBD1. CDR3 size: 18 residues. Trimming took 4 bases from V and 3 from J; bases not matched to a gene: 13. The V gene's germline CDR1 is GTSNPN and CDR2 SVGIG (reference sequence). The CDR3 nucleotides are TGTGCCTGGAAAGCGGGGACAGGGGGTTTCGACGACACCGGGGAGCTGTTTTTT. Translating gives CAWKAGTGGFDDTGELFF.

The V and J genes are TRBV7-3 and TRBJ1-1; TRBD1 agrees at 7 bases. From germline, CDR1 is SGHTA and CDR2 FQGTGA. V shed 2 bases, J shed 5 bases, and the junction held 5 bases outside the gene matches. CDR3 size: 14 residues. In DNA form, the CDR3 reads TGTGCCAGCAGCTTACGACAGGGATATACTGAAGCTTTCTTT. Translating gives CASSLRQGYTEAFF.

The V call is TRBV11-3, the J call TRBJ2-1; 14 bases align to TRBD2. J lost 2 bases, V lost 5 bases, and 8 bases had no gene match. Germline values: CDR1 SGHNT, CDR2 YENEEA. This CDR3 contains 18 residues. The CDR3 coding sequence is TGTGCCAGCAGCCCCGGGACTAGCGGGAGTTGGACCTACAATGAGCAGTTCTTC. Protein sequence: CASSPGTSGSWTYNEQFF.

This chain joins TRBV19 and TRBJ1-1; D gene ambiguous. The CDR3 runs to 14 residues. Germline assignment: CDR1 LNHDA and CDR2 SQIVND (reference sequence). V lost 2 bases, J lost 6 bases, and 13 bases lay in between. This CDR3 reads CASSINSLVAEAFF. The CDR3 nucleotides read TGTGCCAGTAGTATAAACTCTCTTGTCGCTGAAGCTTTCTTT.

The chain is built from TRBV25-1 and TRBJ1-1, with D uncertain. V was cut by 3 bases and J by 1 base, with 9 bases left in between. The CDR3 covers 14 residues. The germline V gene has CDR1 MGHDK and CDR2 SYGVNS. Written as DNA, the CDR3 is TGTGCCAGCAGTGAGTCTGGAGGGAACACTGAAGCTTTCTTT. Encoded protein: CASSESGGNTEAFF.

V usage is TRBV27 and J usage is TRBJ1-5; D is perhaps TRBD1 (6 bases). The CDR3 extends over 15 amino acids. Germline V gene data show CDR1 as MNHEY and CDR2 as SMNVEV (reference sequence). Between the trimmed V and J ends, which lost 4 bases and 10 bases, there was a span of 20 bases. This CDR3 reads CASSSLQGGDSPQHF. Written as DNA, the CDR3 is TGTGCCAGCAGTTCCCTACAGGGAGGGGATAGTCCCCAGCATTTT.

This clone was observed at least ten times. This sequence joins TRBV27 and TRBJ2-1; 7 nucleotides match TRBD2. The ends lost 3 bases at V and 6 bases at J; junction bases unmatched: 14. The CDR3 is 17 residues long. Germline CDR1 reads MNHEY; CDR2 reads SMNVEV (reference sequence). The CDR3 spells CASSLGGGPWYGNEQFF. In nucleotides, the CDR3 is TGTGCCAGCAGTTTGGGGGGAGGGCCCTGGTACGGCAATGAGCAGTTCTTC.

This chain connects TRBV7-3 to TRBJ1-3, with D tentatively TRBD1 (5 bases). CDR1 is SGHTA, CDR2 FQGTGA, per germline. The CDR3 loop spans 16 amino acids. The V end was cut by 2 bases, the J end by 6 bases, with 17 bases between. The CDR3 coding sequence is TGTGCCAGCAGCTTATCAGGGCCCGGTTTAAAAAACACCATATATTTT. This sequence encodes CASSLSGPGLKNTIYF.

This clone was detected once. The V call is TRBV5-4, the J call TRBJ1-1; D unresolved. From germline, CDR1 is SGHNT and CDR2 YYREEE (reference sequence). V was shortened by 5 bases and J by 2 bases, with 13 bases between the two germline ends. This CDR3 has 14 amino acids. In DNA form, the CDR3 reads TGTGCCAGCAGTCCCGGACTGCATAACACTGAAGCTTTCTTT. The encoded protein is CASSPGLHNTEAFF.

The chain couples TRBV10-3 to TRBJ2-7, with D maybe TRBD2 (5 bases). V was trimmed by 4 bases and J by 3 bases, leaving 10 bases between them. This CDR3 is 13 amino acids long. CDR1 is ENHRY and CDR2 is SYGVKD in the germline V gene. The DNA of the CDR3 is TGTGCCATCAGTGTTTCGGGGATCTACGAGCAGTACTTC. Translation gives CAISVSGIYEQYF.